The source of this T cell receptor beta chain is a study of blood T cells in healthy people across ages. A second PCR of 7 to 11 cycles used a sample-barcoded 5' primer and a J-beta primer mix. From the 5' RACE reads, TCRdb called clonotypes with MiXCR, one entry per CDR3 protein. The profile shows 710,000 or so distinct CDR3 sequences, 32% of them singletons. This clonotype was seen more than once but under ten times. The target antigen is unknown. A much larger clone lies one base from this, so it may be a read error. The V and J ends lost 0 bases and 7 bases, in that order; junction bases with no gene match: 19. CDR3 length equals 19 residues. CDR1 and CDR2 from the germline V gene are DFQATT and SNEGSKA (reference sequence). Study observations and caveats: In the absence of known donor CMV status, changes in expanded clonotypes were possibly confounded.

The chain joins TRBV20-1 to TRBJ2-7; 12 nucleotides align to TRBD2. This TCR derives from a woman aged 80 or over in good health. The material sequenced was blood. DNA for the CDR3: TGCAGTGCTAGAGATGGAGGACTAGCGGGACTACCCAGCTACAATGAGCAGTACTTC. Protein product: CSARDGGLAGLPSYNEQYF.